The 16 T cell receptor beta chains reported below all come from one sample, sequenced in a study of T cells in Graves' hyperthyroidism and ophthalmopathy. TCR beta CDR3 sequences were amplified from RNA transcripts. The HTBI primer set drove a first-round RT-PCR of the TCR CDR3. Each CDR3 protein is one row after TCRdb ran MiXCR on the multiplex PCR reads. The table records fewer than 400,000 distinct CDR3 sequences, approximately 14% of them present only once. Sample: blood. The source of these receptors is a woman aged 18 to 35 with Graves' hyperthyroidism that later progressed to Graves' ophthalmopathy.

About this clonotype itself: This CDR3 is missing its conserved last phenylalanine or tryptophan, likely due to a read error. The chain recombines TRBV19 with TRBJ2-7; D might be TRBD2 (5 bases). Germline V gene sequence: CDR1 LNHDA, CDR2 SQIVND (reference sequence). The CDR3 has 13 amino acids. Trimming left V 10 bases short and J 6 bases short, with 19 bases between. CDR3 region: CATRERTGSEQYL. The CDR3 DNA follows: TGTGCCACCCGGGAAAGAACGGGGTCCGAGCAGTACCTC.

Regarding this clonotype: This may arise from a read error, as a much more abundant clone is one base away. This chain links TRBV18 with TRBJ2-1; the match to TRBD2 covers 10 bases. V was pared by 3 bases and J by 6 bases, with 11 bases of the junction left unmatched. Germline CDR1 and CDR2: KGHSH and LQKENI. The CDR3 loop spans 17 amino acids. This CDR3 reads CASSPGLAGVTGNEQFF. Written as DNA, the CDR3 is TGTGCCAGCTCACCGGGGCTAGCGGGAGTTACGGGCAATGAGCAGTTCTTC.

At least ten counts were recorded for this clonotype. The chain links TRBV12-5 to TRBJ2-1, with D possibly TRBD1 on 6 matching bases. From germline, CDR1 is LGHNT and CDR2 FRNRAP. The CDR3 contains 18 residues. The V end lost 6 bases, the J end lost 6 bases, and 27 bases lay between the germline ends. The CDR3 is CASGPSDQTGFITNEQFF. The CDR3 nucleotides read TGTGCTAGTGGCCCGAGCGATCAAACAGGGTTTATAACCAATGAGCAGTTCTTC.

This clonotype was detected ten times or more. This sequence joins TRBV11-1 and TRBJ1-1, with 7 nucleotides matching TRBD1. This CDR3 region has 14 residues. Germline assignment: CDR1 SGHAT and CDR2 FQDESV (reference sequence). The V gene end was trimmed by 1 base and the J gene end by 4 bases; junction bases not matched to a gene: 3. The CDR3 DNA sequence: TGTGCCAGCAGCTTAGGACAGGGTCTCACTGAAGCTTTCTTT. Translating gives CASSLGQGLTEAFF.

Ten or more counts support this clonotype. The rearrangement uses TRBV7-6 and TRBJ2-3, with 11 bases lining up with TRBD2. There are 14 residues in the CDR3. After removal of 5 bases from V and 6 bases from J, the junction contained 4 bases not matched to a gene. The V gene's germline CDR1 is SGHVS and CDR2 FNYEAQ. The CDR3 bases are TGTGCCAGCAGCCGTAGCGGGAGGGGGGATACGCAGTATTTT. Translating gives CASSRSGRGDTQYF.

This clonotype came up many times. V usage is TRBV28 and J usage is TRBJ1-2, with TRBD1 as a possible D gene (5 bases). The germline gives CDR1 MDHEN, CDR2 SYDVKM. Deletions cut 7 bases from V and 4 bases from J, with 19 bases between. This CDR3 has 15 amino acids. The CDR3 sequence: CASNPYGGGVYGYTF. DNA for the CDR3: TGTGCCAGCAATCCCTATGGTGGGGGAGTCTATGGCTACACCTTC.

A single count supports this clonotype. With a much larger clone just one base away, this may be a read error. V is TRBV7-2 and J is TRBJ1-5; D gene uncertain. This CDR3 region has 15 residues. Germline V lookup: CDR1 SGHTA, CDR2 FQGNSA. CDR3 loop: CAGSLNGWQNQPQHF. CDR3 DNA sequence: TGTGCCGGCAGCTTAAATGGCTGGCAGAATCAGCCCCAGCATTTT.

V is TRBV20-1 and J is TRBJ1-5; D is possibly TRBD1 (5 bases). V lost 1 base and J 3 bases, leaving 13 bases between the germline ends. This CDR3 region has 15 residues. The germline CDR1 and CDR2 sequences are DFQATT and SNEGSKA (reference sequence). In nucleotides, the CDR3 is TGCAGTGCTAGAGTCCCAGGGCCTTACAATCAGCCCCAGCATTTT. Its translation is CSARVPGPYNQPQHF.

J is TRBJ2-5 and V is TRBV3-1; the D call may be TRBD1 or TRBD2 (6 bases each). Germline CDR1 LGHDT, CDR2 YNNKEL (reference sequence). The V and J ends lost 1 base and 3 bases respectively, with 12 bases between them. The CDR3 contains 15 residues. CDR3 nucleotide sequence: TGTGCCAGCAGCCAAGCCCGGGGGCCGAAAGAGACCCAGTACTTC. Protein product: CASSQARGPKETQYF.

At least ten counts were recorded for this clonotype. V gene TRBV2 combines with J gene TRBJ2-5; D is unclear. CDR3 length: 13 residues. Germline CDR1 reads SNHLY; CDR2 reads FYNNEI. The V end lost 0 bases, the J end lost 7 bases, and 9 bases lay between the germline ends. The CDR3 reads CASSEAVVRTQYF. The CDR3 nucleotides are TGTGCCAGCAGTGAAGCTGTAGTGAGGACCCAGTACTTC.

Ten or more counts support this clonotype. This chain joins TRBV12-3 or TRBV12-4 and TRBJ2-1; D might be TRBD1 (5 bases). This CDR3 contains 18 residues. V was shortened by 3 bases and J by 5 bases, with 23 bases between the two germline ends. Written as DNA, the CDR3 is TGTGCCAGCAGTTTGTTTTGGGCAGGGTCCCTTCTGGACAATGAGCAGTTCTTC. As protein: CASSLFWAGSLLDNEQFF.

The genes are TRBV28 and TRBJ2-7; D is perhaps TRBD2 (6 bases). V lost 4 bases, J lost 2 bases, and 12 bases lay in between. There are 14 residues in the CDR3. CDR1 MDHEN and CDR2 SYDVKM come from the germline V gene. CDR3 nucleotide sequence: TGTGCCAGCAGTTGGGCTAGCGAAACCTACGAGCAGTACTTC. Translation gives CASSWASETYEQYF.

This clonotype was picked up a small number of times. V is TRBV16 and J is TRBJ2-7; 9 positions match TRBD2. The CDR3 sequence is 18 residues long. V lost 0 bases and J lost 1; bases outside the gene matches: 10. Germline V gene lookup returns CDR1 KGHSY and CDR2 FQNENV. The CDR3 DNA reads as TGTGCCAGCAGCCAATCCCTACCCGGGGCGGGAGGGTCCTACGAGCAGTACTTC. This sequence encodes CASSQSLPGAGGSYEQYF.

The sample holds a few counts of this clonotype. V is TRBV6-1 and J is TRBJ2-7; D call uncertain. The CDR3 covers 13 residues. With 3 bases removed from V and 2 bases from J, the gap between germline ends came to 8 bases. The germline V gene encodes CDR1 MNHNS and CDR2 SASEGT. DNA of the CDR3: TGTGCCAGCAGTGATGGGCTTCCCTACGAGCAGTACTTC. Amino acids: CASSDGLPYEQYF.

The V gene is TRBV24-1, the J gene TRBJ2-1; 9 bases align to TRBD2. This CDR3 has 16 residues. CDR1 is KGHDR and CDR2 is SFDVKD in the germline V gene. J was trimmed by 4 bases and V by 5 bases; bases with no gene match: 8. This chain's CDR3 is CATSALLTSGYNEQFF. The CDR3 DNA follows: TGTGCCACCAGTGCCCTACTGACTAGCGGATACAATGAGCAGTTCTTC.

In its sample, this clonotype was seen many times. The chain joins TRBV28 to TRBJ2-7; D may correspond to TRBD1 or TRBD2 (5 bases each). This CDR3 is built from 15 residues. CDR1 and CDR2 (germline): MDHEN, SYDVKM. Trimming left V 5 bases short and J 7 bases short, with 21 bases between. CDR3 in amino acids: CASSQPGRWSEEQYF. CDR3 in DNA: TGTGCCAGCAGTCAACCGGGACGGTGGAGTGAGGAGCAGTACTTC. The whole variable domain, remainder taken from reference TRBV28 and TRBJ2-7, is DVKVTQSSRYLVKRTGEKVFLECVQDMDHENMFWYRQDPGLGLRLIYFSYDVKMKEKGDIPEGYSVSREKKERFSLILESASTNQTSMYLCASSQPGRWSEEQYFGPGTRLTVT.